The 4 T cell receptor beta chains listed next were all sequenced from one sample in a study of blood T cell repertoires in COVID-19. The table came from immunoSEQ multiplex PCR; TCRdb's copy has only in-frame clones and leaves some out. This table has more than 85,000 clones, about 85% appearing once. Sequenced input: peripheral blood. These receptors came from an elderly man with acute or convalescent COVID-19.

V usage is TRBV7-3 and J usage is TRBJ2-3; 7 bases line up with TRBD2. The germline V gene encodes CDR1 SGHTA and CDR2 FQGTGA. The CDR3 runs to 16 residues. The V gene end was trimmed by 5 bases and the J gene end by 2 bases; junction bases not matched to a gene: 10. CDR3 loop: CASSQRREFNTDTQYF. The CDR3 DNA is TGTGCCAGCAGCCAGCGGCGGGAGTTTAACACAGATACGCAGTATTTT. The entire variable domain, with the rest obtained from reference TRBV7-3 and TRBJ2-3, is as follows: GAGVSQTPSNKVTEKGKYVELRCDPISGHTALYWYRQSLGQGPEFLIYFQGTGAADDSGLPNDRFFAVRPEGSVSTLKIQRTERGDSAVYLCASSQRREFNTDTQYFGPGTRLTVL.

The CDR3 sequence: CASSIARGETQYF. The CDR3 nucleotides are TGTGCCAGTAGTATAGCGCGGGGAGAGACCCAGTACTTC. The genes are TRBV19 and TRBJ2-5; weak D call: TRBD2 (6 bases). Per germline, CDR1 LNHDA and CDR2 SQIVND (reference sequence). The CDR3 loop spans 13 amino acids. Trimming took off 1 base at V and 4 bases at J, with 7 bases between the two ends.

The chain recombines TRBV5-1 with TRBJ1-1; D is ambiguous. Germline loops: CDR1 SGHRS, CDR2 YFSETQ. The CDR3 runs to 14 residues. The ends were cut back, 0 bases at V and 2 bases at J, with 8 bases in the middle. The CDR3 DNA sequence: TGCGCCAGCAGCTTGGCCGCGGATAACACTGAAGCTTTCTTT. Its translation is CASSLAADNTEAFF.

This rearrangement joins TRBV6-5 to TRBJ1-1, with D perhaps matching TRBD1 (5 bases). CDR3 length: 13 amino acids. V was clipped by 6 bases and J by 0 bases, with 8 bases between them. CDR1 is MNHEY and CDR2 is SVGAGI in the germline V gene. The CDR3 sequence is CASRGLLNTEAFF. The CDR3, as DNA: TGTGCCAGCAGGGGGCTCCTGAACACTGAAGCTTTCTTT.